The present entry profiles one T cell receptor beta chain with its context. Its antigen is not identified. Produced via immunoSEQ multiplex PCR; TCRdb's table is partial and in-frame only. The table records tens of thousands of clones, 60% to 80% of them present only once. These data belong to a study of vaccination effects on CD4 cells after COVID-19. Points from the study as a whole: Among infection- and vaccine-induced clones, marked clonal contraction occurred late after vaccination.

V was pared by 8 bases and J by 3 bases, with 11 bases between. CDR1 is MNHEY, CDR2 SVGAGI, per germline. The CDR3 extends over 12 amino acids. ViraFEST expansion of antigen-specific CD4+ T cells with viral peptide pools preceded sequencing. Investigators separated out CD4+ T cells once around 10 days of culture had passed. Vaccinees lacked prior SARS-CoV-2 infection and tested negative for nucleocapsid antibodies. A density of roughly 2 million PBMC per well was used; these cells were cultured with approximately 10 IU/ml IL-2 and approximately 10 ug/ml peptides. Half the medium was replaced with IL-2 medium on days 3 and 7.

The sequencing here drew on CD4+ T cells from PBMCs cultured with HCoV-NL63 spike peptides, taken before COVID-19 vaccination. V usage is TRBV6-5 and J usage is TRBJ2-7; D may be TRBD1 (5 bases). This receptor was obtained from a human donor who received a COVID-19 vaccine. CDR3: CASQDTFYEQYV. Written as DNA, the CDR3 is TGTGCCAGCCAGGACACCTTCTACGAGCAGTACGTC.